This T cell receptor beta chain was identified in a study of T cell responses to AZD1222 COVID-19 vaccine. Study findings and constraints: There were mostly white British donors and more females than males, and clonal diversity was possibly underestimated. Mapped onto spike, vaccine-associated CD4 TCRs spanned it and were dominant at 160-218 and 743-854.

Of note for this clone: No antigen is known for it.

Measured with immunoSEQ multiplex PCR; TCRdb has only the in-frame clones, and not every one. The data hold about 130,000 clones, with approximately 90% observed a single time. The V end lost 6 bases, the J end lost 10 bases, and 13 bases lay between the germline ends. Germline CDR1 is MDHEN and CDR2 is SYDVKM. This CDR3 is 13 amino acids long. V and J are TRBV28 and TRBJ1-6, with D maybe TRBD1 (6 bases). The sequencing used peripheral blood, collected on day 0 of AZD1222 vaccination. The TCR originated in an adult in good health. CDR3 bases: TGTGCCAGCAGGCCCAGTGGGGGCTCACCCCTCCACTTT. Translated, it gives CASRPSGGSPLHF.